This is a list of T cell receptor beta chains from one sample in a study of metastatic and nonmetastatic thyroid tumors. MiXCR was used by TCRdb to re-call the PCR reads. The sample records 30,000 to 40,000 clones, roughly 25% being singletons. The sequencing sample was made of blood. These receptors were obtained from a female donor with papillary thyroid cancer or a benign thyroid nodule (not recorded which). Some clones in this sample may be carry-over from other donors' samples. The CDR3 runs from the conserved cysteine through the conserved F or W. A D gene is named only where the DNA matches it firmly. Clone size is stated in some rows and not others, as once, few, many or a class when expanded.

NA | TRBJ1-1 | few | TRBV12-3/TRBV12-4 | CASSLSWGSTEAFF | TGTGCCAGCAGCCTCAGTTGGGGGAGTACTGAAGCTTTCTTT
TRBD1 | TRBJ2-3 | NA | TRBV12-3/TRBV12-4 | CASTYPRGKRTDTQYF | TGTGCCAGCACGTACCCCAGGGGGAAAAGGACAGATACGCAGTATTTT
NA | TRBJ1-2 | medium-sized | TRBV28 | CASTPGGSTGGYTF | TGTGCCAGCACCCCAGGAGGGAGCACTGGGGGCTACACCTTC
NA | TRBJ1-1 | NA | TRBV3-1 | CASSHPGVNTEAFF | TGTGCCAGCAGCCATCCAGGGGTGAACACTGAAGCTTTCTTT
TRBD2 | TRBJ2-3 | many | TRBV9 | CASSVSGGAADTQYF | TGTGCCAGCAGCGTTAGCGGGGGGGCGGCAGATACGCAGTATTTT
TRBD1 | TRBJ2-7 | few | TRBV3-1 | CASSQPGTVYRYEQYF | TGTGCCAGCAGCCAACCCGGGACAGTGTACCGGTACGAGCAGTACTTC
TRBD1 | TRBJ2-2 | NA | TRBV5-1 | CASSFDRANTGELFF | TGCGCCAGCAGCTTTGACAGGGCGAACACCGGGGAGCTGTTTTTT
NA | TRBJ1-3 | NA | TRBV28 | CASSLVGRGGNTIYF | TGTGCCAGCAGTTTAGTAGGTCGAGGTGGAAACACCATATATTTT
NA | TRBJ1-4 | NA | TRBV30 | CAWARRQATNEKPFF | TGTGCCTGGGCTAGGAGGCAGGCAACTAATGAAAAACCGTTTTTT
TRBD2 | TRBJ2-4 | NA | TRBV7-2 | CASSLFPITSGKNIQYF | TGTGCCAGCAGCTTATTCCCTATAACTAGCGGCAAAAACATTCAGTACTTC
NA | TRBJ1-5 | NA | TRBV27 | CASSLRGYQPQHF | TGTGCCAGCAGTTTAAGAGGGTACCAGCCCCAGCATTTT
NA | TRBJ1-2 | many | TRBV2 | CASGEGSYGYTF | TGTGCCAGCGGCGAGGGTTCCTATGGCTACACCTTC
TRBD2 | TRBJ2-1 | NA | TRBV3-1 | CASSPQRGIWNEQFF | TGTGCCAGCAGCCCCCAGCGGGGGATATGGAATGAGCAGTTCTTC
TRBD1 | TRBJ1-6 | few | TRBV6-1 | CASITGRGLVESPLHF | TGTGCCAGCATAACCGGTAGGGGGCTTGTAGAGTCACCCCTCCACTTT
NA | TRBJ2-7 | many | TRBV25-1 | CASSGSGVEEGQYF | TGTGCCAGCAGTGGCTCTGGGGTGGAGGAGGGGCAGTACTTC